At least ten counts were recorded for the clone carrying this TCR beta chain. The antigen is undetermined. It was through 5'RACE template switching that TCR cDNA was made, with a universal primer site and UMIs added. Each CDR3 protein gets one entry after TCRdb re-called the 5' RACE reads with MiXCR. This sample has about 320,000 distinct CDR3 sequences, with around 4.3% found just once. The data originate from a study of T cells after yellow fever vaccination. Study as a whole: Fractions of limited cellularity were prepared by means of SMART-Seq v4 Ultra Low Input. Whole-study findings and limits: The booster response re-showed most primary clones: approximately 95% CD4, approximately 90% CD8. When the response was secondary, it was weaker but reached its peak faster, day 5 versus 15.

Germline V gene data show CDR1 as SGHVS and CDR2 as FQNEAQ. Trimming cost V 3 bases and J 6 bases, with 8 bases left between them. This CDR3 has 12 amino acids. Source: PBMCs, taken 15 days after the yellow fever booster vaccination. The TCR originated in a man aged 18 to 29 who received the YFV17D yellow fever vaccine. The V gene is TRBV7-8, the J gene TRBJ1-1; D is ambiguous. CDR3 bases: TGTGCCAGCAGCTTGAGGGTTTCTGAAGCTTTCTTT. It encodes CASSLRVSEAFF.